The clone carrying this TCR beta chain was observed at least ten times. These data originate in a study of early T cells in non-severe SARS-CoV-2 infection. TCRdb analysed the 5' RACE reads with MiXCR anew, one entry per CDR3 protein. The sample holds tens of thousands of distinct CDR3 sequences; around 19% are singletons and the top ten take approximately 9%. The sequencing used whole blood, collected at baseline. This receptor was obtained from an adult who was a healthcare worker with PCR-confirmed SARS-CoV-2 infection or an uninfected control (not recorded which).

The CDR3 here is CSAPLNRGTDTQYF. DNA of the CDR3: TGCAGTGCGCCCCTCAACAGGGGGACAGATACGCAGTATTTT. The V call is TRBV20-1, the J call TRBJ2-3, with TRBD1 identical over 8 bases. The V and J ends lost 6 bases and 3 bases, in that order; junction bases with no gene match: 8. This CDR3 is 14 amino acids long. Germline lookup yields CDR1 DFQATT and CDR2 SNEGSKA (reference sequence).